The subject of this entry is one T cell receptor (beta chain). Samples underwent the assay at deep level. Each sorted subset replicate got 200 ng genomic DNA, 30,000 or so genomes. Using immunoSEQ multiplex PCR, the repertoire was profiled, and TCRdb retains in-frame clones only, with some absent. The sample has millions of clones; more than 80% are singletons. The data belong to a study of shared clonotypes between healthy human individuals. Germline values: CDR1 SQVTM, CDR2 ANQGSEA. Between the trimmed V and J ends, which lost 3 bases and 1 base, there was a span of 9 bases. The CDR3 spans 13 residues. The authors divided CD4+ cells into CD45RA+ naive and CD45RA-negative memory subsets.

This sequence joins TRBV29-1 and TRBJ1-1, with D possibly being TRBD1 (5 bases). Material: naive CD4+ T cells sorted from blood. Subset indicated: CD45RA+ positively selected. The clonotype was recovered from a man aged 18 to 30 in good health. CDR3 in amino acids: CSVDIGGNTEAFF. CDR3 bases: TGCAGCGTTGATATCGGGGGGAACACTGAAGCTTTCTTT. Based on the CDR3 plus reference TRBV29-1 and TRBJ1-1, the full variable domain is SAVISQKPSRDICQRGTSLTIQCQVDSQVTMMFWYRQQPGQSLTLIATANQGSEATYESGFVIDKFPISRPNLTFSTLTVSNMSPEDSSIYLCSVDIGGNTEAFFGQGTRLTVV.